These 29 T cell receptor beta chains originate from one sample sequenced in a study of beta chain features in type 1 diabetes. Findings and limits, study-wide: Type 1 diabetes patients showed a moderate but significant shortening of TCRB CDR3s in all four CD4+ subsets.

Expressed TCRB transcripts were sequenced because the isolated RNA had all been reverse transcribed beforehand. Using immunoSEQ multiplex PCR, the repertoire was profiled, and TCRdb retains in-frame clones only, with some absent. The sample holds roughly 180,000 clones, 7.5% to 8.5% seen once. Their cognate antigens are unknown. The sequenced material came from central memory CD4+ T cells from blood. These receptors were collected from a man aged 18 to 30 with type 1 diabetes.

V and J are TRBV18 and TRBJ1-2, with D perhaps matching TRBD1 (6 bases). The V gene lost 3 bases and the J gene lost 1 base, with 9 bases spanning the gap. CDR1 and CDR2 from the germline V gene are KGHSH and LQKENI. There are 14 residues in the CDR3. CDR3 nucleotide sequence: TGTGCCAGCTCACCGAACAGGGATAACTATGGCTACACCTTC. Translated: CASSPNRDNYGYTF.

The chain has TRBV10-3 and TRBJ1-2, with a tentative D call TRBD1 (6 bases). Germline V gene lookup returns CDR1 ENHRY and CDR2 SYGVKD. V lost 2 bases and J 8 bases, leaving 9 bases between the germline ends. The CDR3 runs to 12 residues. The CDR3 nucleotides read TGTGCCATCAGTGAGACAGGGAGCGGCTACACCTTC. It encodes CAISETGSGYTF.

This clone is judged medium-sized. The CDR3 loop reads CASSFGSGANVLTF. The CDR3 DNA reads as TGTGCCAGCAGTTTCGGCTCTGGGGCCAACGTCCTGACTTTC. This chain links TRBV6-6 with TRBJ2-6; D ambiguous. This CDR3 comprises 14 residues. CDR1 is MNHNY and CDR2 is SVGAGI in the germline V gene (reference sequence). V was clipped by 4 bases and J by 0 bases, with 4 bases between them.

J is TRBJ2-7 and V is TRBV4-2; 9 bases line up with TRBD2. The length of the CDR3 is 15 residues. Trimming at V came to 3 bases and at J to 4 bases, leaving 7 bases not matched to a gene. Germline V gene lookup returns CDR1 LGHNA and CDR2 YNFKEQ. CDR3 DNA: TGTGCCAGCAGCCATCTTAGCGGGAGAGAGTACGAGCAGTACTTC. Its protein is CASSHLSGREYEQYF.

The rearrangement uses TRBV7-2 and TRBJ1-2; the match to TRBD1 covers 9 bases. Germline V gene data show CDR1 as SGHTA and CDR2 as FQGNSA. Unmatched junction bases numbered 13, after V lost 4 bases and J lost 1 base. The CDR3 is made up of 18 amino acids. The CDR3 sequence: CASSSAPGQGGVNYGYTF. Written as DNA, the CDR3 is TGTGCCAGCAGCTCAGCCCCGGGACAGGGTGGGGTTAACTATGGCTACACCTTC.

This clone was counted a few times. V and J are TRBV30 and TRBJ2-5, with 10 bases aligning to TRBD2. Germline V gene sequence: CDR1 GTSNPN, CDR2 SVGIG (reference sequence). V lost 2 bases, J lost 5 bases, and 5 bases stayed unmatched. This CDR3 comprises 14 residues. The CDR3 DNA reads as TGTGCCTGGAGTAGCGGGGGGGCCCAGGAGACCCAGTACTTC. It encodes CAWSSGGAQETQYF. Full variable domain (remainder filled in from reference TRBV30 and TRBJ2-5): SQTIHQWPATLVQPVGSPLSLECTVEGTSNPNLYWYRQAAGRGLQLLFYSVGIGQISSEVPQNLSASRPQDRQFILSSKKLLLSDSGFYLCAWSSGGAQETQYFGPGTRLLVL.

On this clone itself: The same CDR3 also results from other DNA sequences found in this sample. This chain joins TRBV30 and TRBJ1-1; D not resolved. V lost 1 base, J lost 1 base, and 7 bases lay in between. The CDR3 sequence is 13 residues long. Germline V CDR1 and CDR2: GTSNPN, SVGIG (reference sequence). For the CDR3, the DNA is TGTGCCTGGAGTGGCCAGTCGAACACTGAAGCTTTCTTT. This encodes CAWSGQSNTEAFF. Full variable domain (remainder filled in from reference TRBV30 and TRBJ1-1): SQTIHQWPATLVQPVGSPLSLECTVEGTSNPNLYWYRQAAGRGLQLLFYSVGIGQISSEVPQNLSASRPQDRQFILSSKKLLLSDSGFYLCAWSGQSNTEAFFGQGTRLTVV.

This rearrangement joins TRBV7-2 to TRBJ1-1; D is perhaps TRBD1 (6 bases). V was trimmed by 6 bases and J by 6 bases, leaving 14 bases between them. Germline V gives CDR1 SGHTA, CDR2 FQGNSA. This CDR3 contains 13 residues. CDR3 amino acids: CASSQQGTAEAFF. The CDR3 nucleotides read TGTGCCAGCAGTCAACAGGGTACGGCTGAAGCTTTCTTT.

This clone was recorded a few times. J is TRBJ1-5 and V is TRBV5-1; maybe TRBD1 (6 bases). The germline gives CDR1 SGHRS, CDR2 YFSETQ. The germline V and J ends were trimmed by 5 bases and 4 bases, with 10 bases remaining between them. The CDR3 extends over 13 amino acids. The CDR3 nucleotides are TGCGCCAGCAGTTGGGACATAAATCAGCCCCAGCATTTT. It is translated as CASSWDINQPQHF.

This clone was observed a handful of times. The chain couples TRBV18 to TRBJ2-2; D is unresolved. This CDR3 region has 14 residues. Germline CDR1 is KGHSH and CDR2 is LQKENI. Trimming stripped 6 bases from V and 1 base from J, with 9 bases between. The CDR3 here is CASSRDWNTGELFF. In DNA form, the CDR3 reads TGTGCCAGCTCTCGTGACTGGAACACCGGGGAGCTGTTTTTT.

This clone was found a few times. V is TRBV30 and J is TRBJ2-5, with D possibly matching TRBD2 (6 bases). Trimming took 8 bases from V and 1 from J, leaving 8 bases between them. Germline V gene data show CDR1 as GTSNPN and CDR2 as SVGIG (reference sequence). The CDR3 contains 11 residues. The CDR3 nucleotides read TGTGCCGGCGGGGCCCAAGAGACCCAGTACTTC. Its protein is CAGGAQETQYF.

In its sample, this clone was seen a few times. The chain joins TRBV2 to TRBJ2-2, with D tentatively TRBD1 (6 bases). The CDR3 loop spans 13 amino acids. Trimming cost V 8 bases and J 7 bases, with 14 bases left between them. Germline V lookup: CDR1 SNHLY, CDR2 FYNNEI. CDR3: CASLQTGGGELFF. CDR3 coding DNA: TGTGCCAGCCTCCAGACAGGTGGCGGGGAGCTGTTTTTT.

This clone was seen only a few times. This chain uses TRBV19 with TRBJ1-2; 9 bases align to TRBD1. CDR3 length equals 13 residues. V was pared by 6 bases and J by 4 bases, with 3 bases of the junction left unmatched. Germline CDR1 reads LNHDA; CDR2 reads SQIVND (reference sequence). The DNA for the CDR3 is TGTGCCAGTAGCCCGGACAGGGGCTATGGCTACACCTTC. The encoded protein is CASSPDRGYGYTF.

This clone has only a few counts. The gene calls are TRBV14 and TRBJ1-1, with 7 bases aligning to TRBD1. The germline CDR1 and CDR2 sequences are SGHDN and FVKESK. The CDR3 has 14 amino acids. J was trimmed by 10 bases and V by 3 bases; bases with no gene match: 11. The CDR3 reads CASSQFTGVSAAFF. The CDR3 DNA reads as TGTGCCAGCAGCCAGTTCACAGGGGTTTCGGCAGCTTTCTTT.

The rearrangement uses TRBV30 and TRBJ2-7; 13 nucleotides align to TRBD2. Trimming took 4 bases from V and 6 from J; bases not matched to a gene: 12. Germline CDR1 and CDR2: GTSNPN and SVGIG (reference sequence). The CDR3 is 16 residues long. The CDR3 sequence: CAWTPPTSGRAVEQYF. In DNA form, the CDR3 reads TGTGCCTGGACCCCCCCCACTAGCGGGAGGGCGGTCGAGCAGTACTTC.

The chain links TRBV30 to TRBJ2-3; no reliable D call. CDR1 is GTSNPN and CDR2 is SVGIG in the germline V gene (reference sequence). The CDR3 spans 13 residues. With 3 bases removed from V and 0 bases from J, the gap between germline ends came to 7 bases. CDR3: CAWSLTSTDTQYF. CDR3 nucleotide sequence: TGTGCCTGGAGCCTCACTAGCACAGATACGCAGTATTTT.

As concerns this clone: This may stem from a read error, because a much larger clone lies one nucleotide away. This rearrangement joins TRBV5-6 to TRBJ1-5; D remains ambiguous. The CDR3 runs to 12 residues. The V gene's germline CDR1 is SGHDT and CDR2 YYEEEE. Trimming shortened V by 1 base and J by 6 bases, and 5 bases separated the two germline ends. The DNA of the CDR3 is TGTGCCAGCAGCTTGCCGGGTCAGCCCCAGCATTTT. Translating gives CASSLPGQPQHF.

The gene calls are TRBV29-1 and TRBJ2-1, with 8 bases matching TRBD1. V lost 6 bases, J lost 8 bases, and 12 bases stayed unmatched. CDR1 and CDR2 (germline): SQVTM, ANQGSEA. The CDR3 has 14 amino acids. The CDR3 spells CSVRSGQGNDEQFF. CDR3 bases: TGCAGCGTCAGGTCCGGACAGGGTAACGATGAGCAGTTCTTC.

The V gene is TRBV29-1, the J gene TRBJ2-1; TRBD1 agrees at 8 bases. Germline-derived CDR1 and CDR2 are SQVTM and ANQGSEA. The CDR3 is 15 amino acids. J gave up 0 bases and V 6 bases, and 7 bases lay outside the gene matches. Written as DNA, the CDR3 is TGCAGCGTGCTTGGACAGGGTGGCTCCTACAATGAGCAGTTCTTC. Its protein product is CSVLGQGGSYNEQFF.

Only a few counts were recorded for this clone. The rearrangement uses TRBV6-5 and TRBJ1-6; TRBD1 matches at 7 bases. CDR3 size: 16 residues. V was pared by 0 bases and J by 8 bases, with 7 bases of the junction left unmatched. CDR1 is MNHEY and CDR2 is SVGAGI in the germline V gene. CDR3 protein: CASSYSPTGRHSPLHF. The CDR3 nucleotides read TGTGCCAGCAGTTACTCCCCGACAGGGCGGCATTCACCCCTCCACTTT.

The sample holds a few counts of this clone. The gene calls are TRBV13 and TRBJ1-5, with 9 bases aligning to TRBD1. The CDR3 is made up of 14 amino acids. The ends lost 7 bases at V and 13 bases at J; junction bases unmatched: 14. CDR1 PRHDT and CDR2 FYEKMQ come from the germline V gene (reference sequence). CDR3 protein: CASNRPGQGFGQHF. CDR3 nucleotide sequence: TGTGCCAGCAACAGACCGGGACAGGGTTTCGGTCAGCATTTT.

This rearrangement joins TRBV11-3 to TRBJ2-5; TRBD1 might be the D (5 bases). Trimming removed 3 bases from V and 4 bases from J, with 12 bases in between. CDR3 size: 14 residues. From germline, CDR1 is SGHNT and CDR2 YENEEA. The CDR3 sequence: CASSLGGALETQYF. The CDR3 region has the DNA TGTGCCAGCAGCTTGGGTGGGGCCTTAGAGACCCAGTACTTC.

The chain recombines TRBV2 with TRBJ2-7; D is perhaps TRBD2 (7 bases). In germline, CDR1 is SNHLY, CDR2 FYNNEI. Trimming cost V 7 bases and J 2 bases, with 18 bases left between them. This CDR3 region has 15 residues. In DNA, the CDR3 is TGTGCCAGCACCTTCAAGGGGGGGGCCCCCTACGAGCAGTACTTC. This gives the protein CASTFKGGAPYEQYF.

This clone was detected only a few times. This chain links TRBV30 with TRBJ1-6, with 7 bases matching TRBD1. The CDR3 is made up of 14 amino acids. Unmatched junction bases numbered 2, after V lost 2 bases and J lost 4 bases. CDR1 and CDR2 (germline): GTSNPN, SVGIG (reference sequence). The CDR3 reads CAWSSGQYNSPLHF. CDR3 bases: TGTGCCTGGAGTTCGGGACAGTATAATTCACCCCTCCACTTT.

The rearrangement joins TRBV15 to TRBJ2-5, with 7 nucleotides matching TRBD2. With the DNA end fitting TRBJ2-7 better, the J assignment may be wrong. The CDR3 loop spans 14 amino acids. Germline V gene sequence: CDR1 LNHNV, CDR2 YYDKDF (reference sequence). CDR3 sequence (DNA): TGTGCCACCAGCAGAAGCGGGGCTTCCTACGAGCAGTACTTC. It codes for CATSRSGASYEQYF.

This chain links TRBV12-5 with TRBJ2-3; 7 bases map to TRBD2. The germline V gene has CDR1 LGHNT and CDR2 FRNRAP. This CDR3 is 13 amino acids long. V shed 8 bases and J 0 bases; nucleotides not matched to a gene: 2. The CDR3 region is CASSGASTDTQYF. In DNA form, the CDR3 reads TGTGCTAGTAGCGGGGCGAGCACAGATACGCAGTATTTT.

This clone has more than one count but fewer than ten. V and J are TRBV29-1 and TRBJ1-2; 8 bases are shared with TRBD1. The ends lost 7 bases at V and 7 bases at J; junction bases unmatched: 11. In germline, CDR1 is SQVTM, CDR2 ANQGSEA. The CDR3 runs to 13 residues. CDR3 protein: CSAIGQGRGGYTF. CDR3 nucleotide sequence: TGCAGCGCGATCGGACAGGGCAGGGGTGGCTACACCTTC.

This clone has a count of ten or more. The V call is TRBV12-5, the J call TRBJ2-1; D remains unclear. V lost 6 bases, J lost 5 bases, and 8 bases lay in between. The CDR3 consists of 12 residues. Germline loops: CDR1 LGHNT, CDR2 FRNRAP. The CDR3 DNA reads TGTGCTAGTGGCGCGGTGGACAATGAGCAGTTCTTC. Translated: CASGAVDNEQFF.

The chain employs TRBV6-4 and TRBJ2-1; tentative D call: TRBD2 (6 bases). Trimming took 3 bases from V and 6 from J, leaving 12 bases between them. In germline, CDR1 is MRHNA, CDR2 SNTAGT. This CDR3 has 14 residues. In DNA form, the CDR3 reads TGTGCCAGCAGTGATAGGCGGGGCTCCAATGAGCAGTTCTTC. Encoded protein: CASSDRRGSNEQFF.